Listed here are 31 T cell receptor beta chains from one sample, sequenced in a study of T cells in Graves' hyperthyroidism and ophthalmopathy. Researchers took RNA transcripts and amplified the TCR beta CDR3 regions from them. HTBI primers were used for first-round RT-PCR of the TCR CDR3. MiXCR was run by TCRdb on the multiplex PCR reads, yielding one entry per CDR3 protein. Of under 400,000 distinct CDR3 sequences listed, about 21% are singletons. Sequenced material: blood. All receptors come from a woman aged 45-65 years with Graves' hyperthyroidism.

This clonotype was detected only a few times. The rearrangement links TRBV29-1 to TRBJ1-1, with D hard to call. The CDR3 runs 13 residues. Trimming took off 5 bases at V and 4 bases at J, with 14 bases between the two ends. The germline CDR1 and CDR2 sequences are SQVTM and ANQGSEA. CDR3: CSVQTRPTTEAFF. The CDR3 region has the DNA TGCAGCGTTCAAACCCGTCCCACCACTGAAGCTTTCTTT.

The chain has TRBV6-2 or TRBV6-3 and TRBJ1-6; 11 bases are a match to TRBD1. The CDR3 contains 16 residues. Germline trimming cut 6 bases from V and 6 bases from J; bases unmatched to any gene: 7. Germline V gene sequence: CDR1 MNHEY, CDR2 SVGEGT. The CDR3 DNA reads as TGTGCCAGCAGATCGGCCGGGACAGGGGGTAATTCACCCCTCCACTTT. It specifies CASRSAGTGGNSPLHF.

The rearrangement links TRBV20-1 to TRBJ1-2; the D gene is possibly TRBD1 (5 bases). The CDR3 is 14 amino acids. Deletions cut 5 bases from V and 6 bases from J, with 19 bases between. Germline V CDR1 and CDR2: DFQATT, SNEGSKA (reference sequence). In DNA, the CDR3 is TGCAGTGCTGTCCGCTTCGGGGGGGAGGATGGCTACACCTTC. Translation gives CSAVRFGGEDGYTF.

Concerning this clonotype itself: A much larger clone lies a single base off, so this may be a read error. The CDR3 protein is CASSPLGSSSLYSEQFF. Written as DNA, the CDR3 is TGTGCCAGCAGTCCCCTGGGTAGTAGCAGCCTCTACAGTGAGCAGTTCTTC. The chain is built from TRBV12-3 or TRBV12-4 and TRBJ2-1; D gene unclear. The CDR3 has 17 residues.

This chain connects TRBV6-1 to TRBJ1-4; 7 positions match TRBD1. Losses at the gene ends were 5 bases for V and 3 bases for J; bases not matched to a gene: 3. The germline V gene encodes CDR1 MNHNS and CDR2 SASEGT. The CDR3 contains 14 residues. CDR3 residues: CASSQGQPNEKLFF. CDR3 bases: TGTGCCAGCAGTCAGGGACAGCCTAATGAAAAACTGTTTTTT.

The genes are TRBV10-3 and TRBJ1-5; unclear D gene. The germline V and J ends were trimmed by 6 bases and 5 bases, with 8 bases remaining between them. The V gene's germline CDR1 is ENHRY and CDR2 SYGVKD. This CDR3 has 12 amino acids. CDR3 nucleotide sequence: TGTGCCATCAGCGCTGGAGATCAGCCCCAGCATTTT. The encoded protein is CAISAGDQPQHF.

This clonotype was seen only a few times. V and J are TRBV6-1 and TRBJ2-5; 8 nucleotides line up with TRBD1. Trimming cost V 6 bases and J 4 bases; bases outside gene matches: 10. Per the germline V gene, CDR1 is MNHNS and CDR2 is SASEGT. The CDR3 consists of 15 residues. The CDR3 region is CASRLDRGKGETQYF. The CDR3 DNA reads as TGTGCCAGCAGACTTGACAGGGGTAAAGGAGAGACCCAGTACTTC.

The chain employs TRBV20-1 and TRBJ2-1; 12 bases are shared with TRBD2. The J segment lost 7 bases and the V segment lost 6 bases, leaving 13 bases of the junction unmatched. The CDR3 has 16 residues. CDR1 is DFQATT and CDR2 is SNEGSKA in the germline V gene (reference sequence). The CDR3 sequence is CSASSLTSGSGNEQFF. The CDR3 DNA follows: TGCAGTGCCAGCAGCTTGACTAGCGGGAGTGGTAATGAGCAGTTCTTC.

The sample holds a few counts of this clonotype. The chain recombines TRBV6-6 with TRBJ1-6, with a tentative D call TRBD1 (5 bases). V lost 0 bases and J lost 0, with 9 bases in between. Per the germline V gene, CDR1 is MNHNY and CDR2 is SVGAGI (reference sequence). The CDR3 covers 17 residues. CDR3 protein: CASSYSGGGSYNSPLHF. CDR3 sequence (DNA): TGTGCCAGCAGTTACTCGGGGGGGGGCTCCTATAATTCACCCCTCCACTTT.

This clonotype was counted only a few times. Here the CDR3 omits its conserved ending phenylalanine or tryptophan, so a read error is the likely source. The rearrangement links TRBV10-3 to TRBJ1-1, with TRBD1 matching 8 bases. The V and J ends lost 5 bases and 1 base, in that order; junction bases with no gene match: 3. Germline assignment: CDR1 ENHRY and CDR2 SYGVKD. There are 14 residues in the CDR3. CDR3 region: CAISMGTGNTEAFL. CDR3 sequence (DNA): TGTGCCATCAGTATGGGGACAGGGAACACTGAAGCTTTCCTT.

J is TRBJ2-3 and V is TRBV6-8, with TRBD2 matching over 7 bases. Germline V CDR1 and CDR2: MNHGY, SAAAGT. With 0 bases clipped from V and 0 bases from J, the junction kept 3 bases outside the gene matches. The CDR3 extends over 16 amino acids. CDR3 residues: CASSYSKRESTDTQYF. For the CDR3, the DNA is TGTGCCAGCAGTTACTCGAAGCGGGAAAGCACAGATACGCAGTATTTT.

This clonotype was observed at least ten times. The chain carries TRBV3-1 and TRBJ1-1, with no clear D. CDR1 and CDR2 (germline): LGHDT, YNNKEL (reference sequence). The CDR3 is 11 residues long. V lost 4 bases, J lost 3 bases, and 3 bases lay in between. CDR3 in DNA: TGTGCCAGCAGCCGAGACACTGAAGCTTTCTTT. This gives the protein CASSRDTEAFF. The full variable domain, in which reference TRBV3-1 and TRBJ1-1 provide the parts outside the CDR3, is DTAVSQTPKYLVTQMGNDKSIKCEQNLGHDTMYWYKQDSKKFLKIMFSYNNKELIINETVPNRFSPKSPDKAHLNLHINSLELGDSAVYFCASSRDTEAFFGQGTRLTVV.

The sample holds many counts of this clonotype. The chain recombines TRBV5-1 with TRBJ2-1, with TRBD2 matching 11 bases. The CDR3 has 15 amino acids. Trimming at V came to 0 bases and at J to 7 bases, leaving 3 bases not matched to a gene. Looked up from germline, CDR1 is SGHRS and CDR2 is YFSETQ. CDR3 in amino acids: CASSLVSGRGNEQFF. CDR3 nucleotide sequence: TGCGCCAGCAGCTTGGTTAGCGGGAGGGGGAATGAGCAGTTCTTC.

This clonotype was observed at least ten times. The chain has TRBV30 and TRBJ1-4; D possibly corresponds to TRBD1 (6 bases). This CDR3 region has 15 residues. Germline CDR1 GTSNPN, CDR2 SVGIG (reference sequence). V was trimmed by 0 bases and J by 8 bases, leaving 16 bases between them. The CDR3 coding sequence is TGTGCCTGGAGTGTACGACGGGGGCTGGGGGAAAAACTGTTTTTT. This encodes CAWSVRRGLGEKLFF. Together with reference TRBV30 and TRBJ1-4, the CDR3 gives the full variable domain: SQTIHQWPATLVQPVGSPLSLECTVEGTSNPNLYWYRQAAGRGLQLLFYSVGIGQISSEVPQNLSASRPQDRQFILSSKKLLLSDSGFYLCAWSVRRGLGEKLFFGSGTQLSVL.

The table lists this clonotype with many counts. The V call is TRBV15, the J call TRBJ1-1, with D hard to call. V lost 0 bases and J 8 bases, leaving 10 bases between the germline ends. Germline CDR1 and CDR2: LNHNV and YYDKDF (reference sequence). This CDR3 spans 13 amino acids. The CDR3 DNA reads as TGTGCCACCAGCAGAGATTTTACAGCAGAAGCTTTCTTT. Protein: CATSRDFTAEAFF.

V is TRBV5-6 and J is TRBJ1-1; D is perhaps TRBD1 (5 bases). The CDR3 has 15 residues. The V end lost 1 base, the J end lost 3 bases, and 13 bases lay between the germline ends. CDR1 and CDR2 from the germline V gene are SGHDT and YYEEEE. The CDR3 DNA follows: TGTGCCAGCAGCTTGTATGAGTTAGGGGACACTGAAGCTTTCTTT. Protein: CASSLYELGDTEAFF.

This clonotype was observed a handful of times. The rearrangement links TRBV28 to TRBJ1-3; D is unclear. The CDR3 has 14 residues. Germline loops: CDR1 MDHEN, CDR2 SYDVKM. V lost 2 bases and J 4 bases, leaving 9 bases between the germline ends. CDR3 sequence (DNA): TGTGCCAGCAGTTTAGGCATGTGGGGAAACACCATATATTTT. Amino acid sequence: CASSLGMWGNTIYF.

This clonotype was seen at least ten times. V usage is TRBV2 and J usage is TRBJ2-5, with 13 bases aligning to TRBD2. The CDR3 is 15 amino acids. CDR1 SNHLY and CDR2 FYNNEI come from the germline V gene. Trimming cost V 8 bases and J 7 bases; bases outside gene matches: 10. CDR3 amino acids: CASLKLAGGRGTQYF. The CDR3 DNA sequence: TGTGCCAGCCTCAAACTAGCGGGAGGGCGGGGGACCCAGTACTTC.

The chain joins TRBV29-1 to TRBJ2-5, with a weak D call TRBD1 (5 bases). Trimming took off 1 base at V and 1 base at J, with 13 bases between the two ends. There are 15 residues in the CDR3. Germline-derived CDR1 and CDR2 are SQVTM and ANQGSEA. Here the CDR3 DNA reads TGCAGCGTTGAAGCCGGCAGGGCCCGCCAAGAGACCCAGTACTTC. It codes for CSVEAGRARQETQYF.

This clonotype was observed many times. The chain uses TRBV27 and TRBJ2-2; tentative D call: TRBD1 (5 bases). This CDR3 region has 15 residues. From germline, CDR1 is MNHEY and CDR2 SMNVEV (reference sequence). Trimming stripped 7 bases from V and 4 bases from J, with 16 bases between. The CDR3 coding sequence is TGTGCCAGCACCTTGGGCAGGGTGGGCACCGGGGAGCTGTTTTTT. It is translated as CASTLGRVGTGELFF.

The genes are TRBV12-3 or TRBV12-4 and TRBJ1-6; the D is unclear. Trimming removed 1 base from V and 8 bases from J, with 9 bases in between. This CDR3 contains 14 residues. The CDR3 region is CASSLVGWDSPLHF. As DNA, the CDR3 is TGTGCCAGCAGTTTAGTAGGGTGGGATTCACCCCTCCACTTT.

This clonotype occurred many times. The chain carries TRBV28 and TRBJ2-7, with a tentative D call TRBD1 (5 bases). The CDR3 loop spans 11 amino acids. Germline values: CDR1 MDHEN, CDR2 SYDVKM. The V gene lost 7 bases and the J gene lost 4 bases, with 8 bases spanning the gap. As DNA, the CDR3 is TGTGCCAGCAACAAGGGGTACGAGCAGTACTTC. Protein sequence: CASNKGYEQYF.

The V gene is TRBV28, the J gene TRBJ2-7; 8 bases align to TRBD1. V shed 9 bases and J 6 bases; nucleotides not matched to a gene: 7. This CDR3 contains 12 residues. The germline V gene has CDR1 MDHEN and CDR2 SYDVKM. The CDR3 region has the DNA TGTGCCAGTCGACAGGGGAATGGCGAGCAGTACTTC. This encodes CASRQGNGEQYF.

This clonotype was seen many times. The V call is TRBV19, the J call TRBJ1-2; 8 bases fit TRBD1. This CDR3 contains 11 residues. Germline CDR1 LNHDA, CDR2 SQIVND (reference sequence). With V trimmed by 9 bases and J by 8 bases, 5 bases remained unmatched. The CDR3 here is CASLRGQGYTF. CDR3 bases: TGTGCCAGCCTCAGGGGGCAAGGCTACACCTTC.

This clonotype has a count of ten or more. The V and J genes are TRBV20-1 and TRBJ2-3; D not resolved. This CDR3 comprises 12 residues. V lost 5 bases and J lost 2, with 8 bases in between. Germline assignment: CDR1 DFQATT and CDR2 SNEGSKA (reference sequence). The CDR3 DNA is TGCAGTGCTCCCTTCAACACAGATACGCAGTATTTT. Its translation: CSAPFNTDTQYF.

Remarks on this clonotype: A much larger clone differs by one base, so this may be a read error. The V gene is TRBV6-5, the J gene TRBJ1-3, with 10 bases matching TRBD1. After removal of 0 bases from V and 5 bases from J, the junction contained 4 bases not matched to a gene. Germline lookup yields CDR1 MNHEY and CDR2 SVGAGI. This CDR3 is 16 amino acids long. The CDR3 region is CASSYSRQGARNTIYF. The CDR3 DNA follows: TGTGCCAGCAGTTACTCTCGACAGGGGGCTCGAAACACCATATATTTT.

Many counts were recorded for this clonotype. The CDR3 loop is CASSLDGGAVVTGELFF. Written as DNA, the CDR3 is TGTGCCAGCAGTTTAGACGGGGGGGCCGTGGTCACCGGGGAGCTGTTTTTT. The chain recombines TRBV28 with TRBJ2-2; the match to TRBD2 covers 8 bases. Germline CDR1 is MDHEN and CDR2 is SYDVKM. The CDR3 contains 17 residues. With 2 bases clipped from V and 4 bases from J, the junction kept 9 bases outside the gene matches.

This clonotype was observed many times. The CDR3 bases are TGTGCCAGCAGCTTAATAGGACAGGGCTTCCACGAGCAGTACTTC. Protein: CASSLIGQGFHEQYF. This chain joins TRBV11-1 and TRBJ2-7, with 8 bases matching TRBD1. The CDR3 runs 15 residues. V lost 2 bases and J lost 5; bases outside the gene matches: 8. Germline CDR1 and CDR2: SGHAT and FQDESV (reference sequence).

In its sample, this clonotype was seen many times. The CDR3 reads CASSSVGASEQYF. The CDR3 DNA follows: TGTGCCAGCTCATCGGTGGGAGCGAGCGAGCAGTACTTC. The chain recombines TRBV18 with TRBJ2-7; maybe TRBD2 (5 bases). Germline assignment: CDR1 KGHSH and CDR2 LQKENI. This CDR3 comprises 13 residues. Trimming left V 5 bases short and J 6 bases short, with 14 bases between. Looking up the rest from reference TRBV18 and TRBJ2-7 gives the full variable domain: NAGVMQNPRHLVRRRGQEARLRCSPMKGHSHVYWYRQLPEEGLKFMVYLQKENIIDESGMPKERFSAEFPKEGPSILRIQQVVRGDSAAYFCASSSVGASEQYFGPGTRLTVT.

This chain joins TRBV4-2 and TRBJ2-1, with 8 nucleotides matching TRBD2. With V trimmed by 1 base and J by 5 bases, 4 bases remained unmatched. This CDR3 region has 15 residues. CDR1 is LGHNA and CDR2 is YNFKEQ in the germline V gene. The CDR3 is CASSQAGGNHNEQFF. CDR3 nucleotide sequence: TGTGCCAGCAGCCAAGCGGGGGGGAACCACAATGAGCAGTTCTTC.

This clonotype has ten or more counts. J is TRBJ2-1 and V is TRBV7-9, with 12 bases lining up with TRBD1. The CDR3 covers 17 residues. Germline V gives CDR1 SEHNR, CDR2 FQNEAQ (reference sequence). V was clipped by 5 bases and J by 7 bases; unmatched bases: 12. The CDR3 nucleotides are TGTGCCAGCAGCCCAAGGCCGGGACAGGGGGCTAAGAATGAGCAGTTCTTC. Its translation is CASSPRPGQGAKNEQFF.